One sample yielded the 26 T cell receptor beta chains listed below, sequenced in a study of CD8+ T cells in alopecia areata. It was cDNA, reverse transcribed from extracted RNA, that served as the sequencing template. Produced via immunoSEQ multiplex PCR; TCRdb's table is partial and in-frame only. This table holds 120,000 to 150,000 clones, approximately 50% found once. Source material: CD4+ T cells sorted from blood. The receptor source for this set is a human donor with alopecia areata.

There are a few counts of this clone. The chain recombines TRBV6-5 with TRBJ2-5; D tentatively fits TRBD1 or TRBD2 (6 bases each). Germline values: CDR1 MNHEY, CDR2 SVGAGI. The V end was cut by 7 bases, the J end by 5 bases, with 17 bases between. The CDR3 extends over 14 amino acids. The CDR3 spells CASTEGGRLETQYF. The DNA of the CDR3 is TGTGCCAGCACCGAGGGGGGCAGGCTGGAGACCCAGTACTTC.

The rearrangement joins TRBV5-1 to TRBJ2-5; D is uncertain. The length of the CDR3 is 11 residues. V lost 4 bases, J lost 4 bases, and 5 bases lay in between. Germline V gives CDR1 SGHRS, CDR2 YFSETQ. CDR3 sequence reads: CASSGRETQYF. The DNA of the CDR3 is TGCGCCAGCAGCGGAAGAGAGACCCAGTACTTC.

The rearrangement joins TRBV30 to TRBJ1-3, with D possibly matching TRBD1 (5 bases). The V end was cut by 3 bases, the J end by 7 bases, with 16 bases between. Germline CDR1 is GTSNPN and CDR2 is SVGIG (reference sequence). The CDR3 consists of 14 residues. The CDR3 protein is CAWSSGGVGNTIYF. CDR3 nucleotide sequence: TGTGCCTGGAGCTCCGGGGGTGTCGGGAACACCATATATTTT. Full variable domain (missing parts from reference TRBV30 and TRBJ1-3): SQTIHQWPATLVQPVGSPLSLECTVEGTSNPNLYWYRQAAGRGLQLLFYSVGIGQISSEVPQNLSASRPQDRQFILSSKKLLLSDSGFYLCAWSSGGVGNTIYFGEGSWLTVV.

The chain couples TRBV2 to TRBJ2-5; D remains unclear. Trimming shortened V by 6 bases and J by 1 base, and 3 bases separated the two germline ends. This CDR3 spans 11 amino acids. Germline lookup yields CDR1 SNHLY and CDR2 FYNNEI. CDR3 bases: TGTGCCAGCAGGATCCAAGAGACCCAGTACTTC. This translates into CASRIQETQYF. Combining the CDR3 with reference TRBV2 and TRBJ2-5 gives the whole variable domain EPEVTQTPSHQVTQMGQEVILRCVPISNHLYFYWYRQILGQKVEFLVSFYNNEISEKSEIFDDQFSVERPDGSNFTLKIRSTKLEDSAMYFCASRIQETQYFGPGTRLLVL.

The chain carries TRBV4-1 and TRBJ2-1; no clear D gene. CDR1 and CDR2 (germline): MGHRA, YSYEKL. Trimming shortened V by 0 bases and J by 3 bases, and 15 bases separated the two germline ends. The CDR3 consists of 17 residues. The CDR3 reads CASSQDQSSVFYNEQFF. CDR3 in DNA: TGCGCCAGCAGCCAAGATCAGTCGAGCGTTTTCTACAATGAGCAGTTCTTC.

The chain has TRBV18 and TRBJ1-5, with 9 bases identical to TRBD1. Per germline, CDR1 KGHSH and CDR2 LQKENI. V shed 3 bases, J shed 1 base, and the junction held 4 bases outside the gene matches. The CDR3 spans 16 residues. The CDR3 sequence: CASSPGQGGSNQPQHF. DNA of the CDR3: TGTGCCAGCTCACCGGGACAGGGAGGAAGCAATCAGCCCCAGCATTTT. The entire variable domain, with the rest obtained from reference TRBV18 and TRBJ1-5, is as follows: NAGVMQNPRHLVRRRGQEARLRCSPMKGHSHVYWYRQLPEEGLKFMVYLQKENIIDESGMPKERFSAEFPKEGPSILRIQQVVRGDSAAYFCASSPGQGGSNQPQHFGDGTRLSIL.

This clone has more than one count but fewer than ten. V gene TRBV23-1 combines with J gene TRBJ2-1, with 7 bases lining up with TRBD2. TRBV23-1 is recorded as an ORF, its role being uncertain. The length of the CDR3 is 13 residues. The ends lost 1 base at V and 15 bases at J; junction bases unmatched: 9. The CDR3 sequence is CASSQFSAGPAFF. The CDR3 DNA is TGCGCCAGCAGTCAATTTTCAGCGGGACCCGCGTTCTTC.

The V and J genes are TRBV7-9 and TRBJ2-6; D is undetermined. CDR1 is SEHNR and CDR2 is FQNEAQ in the germline V gene (reference sequence). This CDR3 is built from 12 residues. The CDR3 spells CATASGANVLTF. In DNA, the CDR3 is TGTGCGACGGCCTCTGGGGCCAACGTCCTGACTTTC.

There are a few counts of this clone. The chain carries TRBV19 and TRBJ2-7; 13 bases are shared with TRBD2. CDR1 is LNHDA and CDR2 is SQIVND in the germline V gene (reference sequence). The CDR3 extends over 17 amino acids. The V gene end was trimmed by 4 bases and the J gene end by 5 bases; junction bases not matched to a gene: 11. Here the CDR3 reads CASSTGTSGMGADEQYF. The CDR3 DNA sequence: TGTGCCAGTAGTACAGGGACTAGCGGGATGGGGGCCGACGAGCAGTACTTC.

The V call is TRBV6-5, the J call TRBJ2-1; no definite D call. The germline gives CDR1 MNHEY, CDR2 SVGAGI. The CDR3 length is 13 residues. The germline V and J ends were trimmed by 2 bases and 8 bases, with 10 bases remaining between them. The CDR3 reads CASSYNPGHEQFF. The CDR3 region has the DNA TGTGCCAGCAGTTACAATCCGGGCCATGAGCAGTTCTTC.

This clone was seen more than once but under ten times. The V gene is TRBV29-1, the J gene TRBJ2-3; D gene ambiguous. Per the germline V gene, CDR1 is SQVTM and CDR2 is ANQGSEA. V lost 4 bases and J 2 bases, leaving 10 bases between the germline ends. CDR3 length equals 13 residues. In nucleotides, the CDR3 is TGCAGCGTTGTTGGGATCACCACAGATACGCAGTATTTT. This codes for CSVVGITTDTQYF.

This clone was counted a few times. The genes are TRBV7-9 and TRBJ2-1; 11 bases are a match to TRBD2. The CDR3 covers 15 residues. CDR1 and CDR2 (germline): SEHNR, FQNEAQ (reference sequence). The V gene end was trimmed by 5 bases and the J gene end by 8 bases; junction bases not matched to a gene: 8. For the CDR3, the DNA is TGTGCCAGCAGCCGGGGCACTAGCGGGGGTGATGAGCAGTTCTTC. The encoded protein is CASSRGTSGGDEQFF.

The chain links TRBV29-1 to TRBJ2-1; TRBD1 aligns across 11 bases. V lost 4 bases, J lost 4 bases, and 12 bases stayed unmatched. CDR1 SQVTM and CDR2 ANQGSEA come from the germline V gene. The CDR3 is made up of 17 amino acids. In nucleotides, the CDR3 is TGCAGCGTTGCGTTGGGGACAGGGGGTTCCAGGTACAATGAGCAGTTCTTC. Protein: CSVALGTGGSRYNEQFF.

This chain links TRBV19 with TRBJ2-2, with D perhaps TRBD2 (5 bases). The CDR3 spans 16 residues. Per the germline V gene, CDR1 is LNHDA and CDR2 is SQIVND (reference sequence). V was trimmed by 4 bases and J by 5 bases, leaving 17 bases between them. The CDR3 nucleotides read TGTGCCAGTAGTACCCGGGAACCGCCATTAACCGGGGAGCTGTTTTTT. Protein sequence: CASSTREPPLTGELFF.

The rearrangement joins TRBV29-1 to TRBJ2-3; no clear D gene. V lost 5 bases and J lost 10, with 16 bases in between. Germline V lookup: CDR1 SQVTM, CDR2 ANQGSEA. The CDR3 has 12 residues. In DNA, the CDR3 is TGCAGCGTTTCGGGTCCTAGTGTTGCGCAGTATTTT. It translates to CSVSGPSVAQYF.

This clone was counted between two and nine times. The chain has TRBV5-1 and TRBJ1-2; 7 bases map to TRBD1. J gave up 3 bases and V 0 bases, and 5 bases lay outside the gene matches. This CDR3 is 15 amino acids long. CDR1 and CDR2 from the germline V gene are SGHRS and YFSETQ. The CDR3 bases are TGCGCCAGCAGCTTGGAACAGGGGAAGGACTATGGCTACACCTTC. Its translation: CASSLEQGKDYGYTF.

This chain connects TRBV7-8 to TRBJ2-5; D tentatively fits TRBD1 or TRBD2 (5 bases each). Germline assignment: CDR1 SGHVS and CDR2 FQNEAQ. This CDR3 comprises 13 residues. The ends were cut back, 6 bases at V and 2 bases at J, with 10 bases in the middle. The CDR3 protein is CASRTREQETQYF. The CDR3 bases are TGTGCCAGCAGAACCAGGGAGCAAGAGACCCAGTACTTC.

The chain couples TRBV7-8 to TRBJ2-7; 8 bases align to TRBD1. V was pared by 5 bases and J by 3 bases, with 6 bases of the junction left unmatched. Germline CDR1 and CDR2: SGHVS and FQNEAQ. CDR3 length equals 14 residues. As DNA, the CDR3 is TGTGCCAGCAGCCGACAGGGGCCAAACTACGAGCAGTACTTC. Its translation: CASSRQGPNYEQYF.

This sequence joins TRBV19 and TRBJ2-3; no reliable D call. Germline loops: CDR1 LNHDA, CDR2 SQIVND (reference sequence). This CDR3 contains 14 residues. Trimming took off 1 base at V and 0 bases at J, with 5 bases between the two ends. CDR3 DNA sequence: TGTGCCAGTAGTATAGTTGGTAGCACAGATACGCAGTATTTT. Protein: CASSIVGSTDTQYF.

This clone has a handful of counts. V is TRBV9 and J is TRBJ2-3, with D uncertain. Per the germline V gene, CDR1 is SGDLS and CDR2 is YYNGEE. V lost 0 bases to trimming and J lost 3 bases, with 11 bases between them. This CDR3 is built from 15 residues. The CDR3 bases are TGTGCCAGCAGCGTAGAAAGGAAGCTTACAGATACGCAGTATTTT. It codes for CASSVERKLTDTQYF.

The CDR3 region is CASREDWLQETQYF. The CDR3 region has the DNA TGTGCCAGCAGGGAGGACTGGCTACAAGAGACCCAGTACTTC. The chain joins TRBV2 to TRBJ2-5; D might be TRBD2 (5 bases). Germline V gene sequence: CDR1 SNHLY, CDR2 FYNNEI. This CDR3 region has 14 residues. V was shortened by 6 bases and J by 2 bases, with 13 bases between the two germline ends.

The chain employs TRBV28 and TRBJ2-1, with 9 nucleotides matching TRBD2. Germline-derived CDR1 and CDR2 are MDHEN and SYDVKM. J gave up 7 bases and V 5 bases, and 9 bases lay outside the gene matches. This CDR3 contains 15 residues. CDR3 amino acids: CASSPGLAGQNEQFF. In DNA form, the CDR3 reads TGTGCCAGCAGTCCCGGGCTAGCGGGACAAAATGAGCAGTTCTTC. Filled out from reference TRBV28 and TRBJ2-1, the complete variable domain reads DVKVTQSSRYLVKRTGEKVFLECVQDMDHENMFWYRQDPGLGLRLIYFSYDVKMKEKGDIPEGYSVSREKKERFSLILESASTNQTSMYLCASSPGLAGQNEQFFGPGTRLTVL.

This clone came up a few times. The chain uses TRBV19 and TRBJ2-5, with TRBD1 matching over 8 bases. Looked up from germline, CDR1 is LNHDA and CDR2 is SQIVND (reference sequence). The CDR3 is 14 residues long. Trimming cost V 7 bases and J 4 bases; bases outside gene matches: 8. CDR3 protein: CASTDRGRGETQYF. CDR3 coding DNA: TGTGCCAGTACCGACAGGGGACGGGGAGAGACCCAGTACTTC.

Only a few counts were recorded for this clone. The chain links TRBV14 to TRBJ2-1; TRBD2 matches 8 bases. This CDR3 spans 13 amino acids. V shed 7 bases, J shed 9 bases, and the junction held 8 bases outside the gene matches. Germline-derived CDR1 and CDR2 are SGHDN and FVKESK. As DNA, the CDR3 is TGTGCCAGCACGGGTAGCGGGAACGGTGAGCAGTTCTTC. Translation gives CASTGSGNGEQFF.

This clone was found a few times. The V call is TRBV5-5, the J call TRBJ2-3; TRBD2 matches at 7 bases. Unmatched junction bases numbered 7, after V lost 2 bases and J lost 1 base. Germline V gene data show CDR1 as SGHKS and CDR2 as YYEKEE (reference sequence). This CDR3 has 16 amino acids. CDR3: CASSLGAGWRTDTQYF. Here the CDR3 DNA reads TGTGCCAGCAGCTTAGGAGCGGGATGGCGCACAGATACGCAGTATTTT.

The chain couples TRBV5-1 to TRBJ2-7; D perhaps matches TRBD2 (6 bases). V gave up 8 bases and J gave up 0 bases, with 18 bases separating them. The CDR3 runs 15 residues. The germline V gene has CDR1 SGHRS and CDR2 YFSETQ. The CDR3, as DNA: TGCGCCAGTGGGGACGGGACTTTAAGCTCCTACGAGCAGTACTTC. This sequence encodes CASGDGTLSSYEQYF. Full variable domain (remainder filled in from reference TRBV5-1 and TRBJ2-7): KAGVTQTPRYLIKTRGQQVTLSCSPISGHRSVSWYQQTPGQGLQFLFEYFSETQRNKGNFPGRFSGRQFSNSRSEMNVSTLELGDSALYLCASGDGTLSSYEQYFGPGTRLTVT.